Shown below are 27 T cell receptor beta chains from a single sample sequenced in a study of T cell changes during pregnancy in multiple sclerosis. Sequencing was performed with immunoSEQ multiplex PCR; in TCRdb, only in-frame clones are kept and a portion is missing. The sample consists of about 59,000 clones, roughly 94% of them appearing once. This specimen was CD8+ T cells from peripheral blood mononuclear cells, taken after pregnancy. These receptors all come from a female donor with multiple sclerosis, enrolled in a pregnancy study.

The chain links TRBV4-1 to TRBJ2-2; 12 nucleotides line up with TRBD2. Germline V gene data show CDR1 as MGHRA and CDR2 as YSYEKL. V was clipped by 5 bases and J by 6 bases; unmatched bases: 7. The CDR3 has 16 amino acids. CDR3 protein: CASSTRLAGDPGELFF. CDR3 DNA: TGCGCCAGCAGCACCCGACTAGCGGGAGATCCCGGGGAGCTGTTTTTT.

The V call is TRBV30, the J call TRBJ2-7; possibly TRBD2 for D (7 bases). The germline gives CDR1 GTSNPN, CDR2 SVGIG (reference sequence). This CDR3 is built from 13 residues. V was pared by 4 bases and J by 3 bases, with 13 bases between. The CDR3 nucleotides are TGTGCCTGGATAGGGGGGGAAAACTACGAGCAGTACTTC. Protein product: CAWIGGENYEQYF.

This chain connects TRBV28 to TRBJ2-3, with D tentatively TRBD2 (5 bases). Germline-derived CDR1 and CDR2 are MDHEN and SYDVKM. The CDR3 loop spans 15 amino acids. The V and J ends lost 6 bases and 0 bases respectively, with 13 bases between them. The chain's CDR3 is CASSLGGPSTDTQYF. CDR3 in DNA: TGTGCCAGCAGCCTAGGAGGTCCTAGCACAGATACGCAGTATTTT.

The chain uses TRBV29-1 and TRBJ2-1; TRBD1 aligns across 7 bases. Per germline, CDR1 SQVTM and CDR2 ANQGSEA. V lost 3 bases and J lost 9; bases outside the gene matches: 11. The CDR3 loop spans 14 amino acids. CDR3 DNA sequence: TGCAGCGTTGACTTACGGGACAGCCTTTTTGAGCAGTTCTTC. Its protein is CSVDLRDSLFEQFF.

CDR3 amino acids: CASSSTTSGTYEQYF. CDR3 DNA sequence: TGTGCCAGCAGTTCGACCACTAGCGGGACATACGAGCAGTACTTC. The chain links TRBV27 to TRBJ2-7; 10 bases fit TRBD2. The germline CDR1 and CDR2 sequences are MNHEY and SMNVEV (reference sequence). CDR3 length: 15 amino acids. After removal of 4 bases from V and 4 bases from J, the junction contained 7 bases not matched to a gene.

The chain uses TRBV14 and TRBJ2-5; no definite D call. Germline CDR1 and CDR2: SGHDN and FVKESK. The length of the CDR3 is 13 residues. V was trimmed by 2 bases and J by 5 bases, leaving 9 bases between them. CDR3 DNA sequence: TGTGCCAGCAGCCAATGGTCCGGGGAGACCCAGTACTTC. Translation gives CASSQWSGETQYF.

This sequence joins TRBV11-1 and TRBJ1-1, with D unresolved. Germline lookup yields CDR1 SGHAT and CDR2 FQDESV (reference sequence). The CDR3 is 14 amino acids. V was trimmed by 5 bases and J by 4 bases, leaving 14 bases between them. DNA of the CDR3: TGTGCCAGCAGCCCCCCTCGCCAGATCACTGAAGCTTTCTTT. This translates into CASSPPRQITEAFF.

This chain links TRBV4-1 with TRBJ2-1; D not certain. CDR1 and CDR2 from the germline V gene are MGHRA and YSYEKL. V lost 0 bases and J lost 7, with 7 bases in between. The CDR3 is made up of 13 amino acids. The CDR3, as DNA: TGCGCCAGCAGCCAAGATGTCCGGAATGAGCAGTTCTTC. Amino acids: CASSQDVRNEQFF.

This clone appeared a single time. The chain joins TRBV5-4 to TRBJ2-7, with TRBD1 as a possible D gene (5 bases). This CDR3 has 13 residues. The V end was cut by 1 base, the J end by 3 bases, with 8 bases between. The germline V gene has CDR1 SGHNT and CDR2 YYREEE (reference sequence). The CDR3, as DNA: TGTGCCAGCAGCTTGCAGGGTGGCTACGAGCAGTACTTC. This encodes CASSLQGGYEQYF. Full variable domain (remainder filled in from reference TRBV5-4 and TRBJ2-7): ETGVTQSPTHLIKTRGQQVTLRCSSQSGHNTVSWYQQALGQGPQFIFQYYREEENGRGNFPPRFSGLQFPNYSSELNVNALELDDSALYLCASSLQGGYEQYFGPGTRLTVT.

The chain recombines TRBV30 with TRBJ1-1; D unclear. Germline CDR1 GTSNPN, CDR2 SVGIG (reference sequence). This CDR3 has 13 amino acids. Trimming shortened V by 7 bases and J by 0 bases, and 12 bases separated the two germline ends. The CDR3 spells CASNEYLNTEAFF. The CDR3 DNA reads as TGTGCCTCGAACGAGTATCTGAACACTGAAGCTTTCTTT.

The rearrangement uses TRBV29-1 and TRBJ2-3; D might be TRBD1 (6 bases). CDR3 length: 16 residues. Germline assignment: CDR1 SQVTM and CDR2 ANQGSEA. V dropped 4 bases and J dropped 6 bases, with 23 bases sitting between them. Here the CDR3 reads CSVVLLQGNSLDTQYF. CDR3 DNA sequence: TGCAGCGTTGTGCTTCTACAGGGTAATTCTTTGGATACGCAGTATTTT.

The rearrangement links TRBV6-4 to TRBJ1-1, with 8 bases identical to TRBD1. CDR1 and CDR2 from the germline V gene are MRHNA and SNTAGT. V was clipped by 6 bases and J by 3 bases; unmatched bases: 3. CDR3 length: 13 residues. The CDR3 loop reads CASSRGPYTEAFF. CDR3 in DNA: TGTGCCAGCAGCAGGGGGCCTTACACTGAAGCTTTCTTT.

This chain joins TRBV19 and TRBJ1-5; possibly TRBD1 for D (5 bases). Germline V lookup: CDR1 LNHDA, CDR2 SQIVND (reference sequence). The CDR3 extends over 15 amino acids. V was clipped by 9 bases and J by 2 bases, with 17 bases between them. The CDR3 sequence: CASNPPAGGNQPQHF. The CDR3, as DNA: TGTGCCAGCAACCCTCCCGCGGGGGGCAATCAGCCCCAGCATTTT.

The chain carries TRBV19 and TRBJ1-2, with TRBD1 matching over 7 bases. The CDR3 extends over 11 amino acids. V shed 9 bases, J shed 13 bases, and the junction held 11 bases outside the gene matches. Germline V CDR1 and CDR2: LNHDA, SQIVND (reference sequence). The chain's CDR3 is CASLSGQVLTF. The CDR3 nucleotides read TGTGCCAGCCTCTCCGGACAGGTACTCACCTTC.

The CDR3 DNA follows: TGTGCCAGCAGCCCCCCAGGGGCAGGCTCAGCCAAAAACATTCAGTACTTC. It translates to CASSPPGAGSAKNIQYF. The chain employs TRBV28 and TRBJ2-4, with D maybe TRBD1 (6 bases). This CDR3 is built from 17 residues. Germline V gene data show CDR1 as MDHEN and CDR2 as SYDVKM. Trimming cost V 6 bases and J 0 bases, with 18 bases left between them.

Worth noting for this clone: The sample carries other DNA sequences with the same CDR3. The chain has TRBV28 and TRBJ2-2; weak D call: TRBD2 (5 bases). The CDR3 sequence is 13 residues long. The V end lost 5 bases, the J end lost 5 bases, and 9 bases lay between the germline ends. Germline loops: CDR1 MDHEN, CDR2 SYDVKM. The CDR3 reads CASSLRGTGELFF. The DNA for the CDR3 is TGTGCCAGCAGTCTCCGGGGTACCGGGGAGCTGTTTTTT. Complete variable domain (other parts from reference TRBV28 and TRBJ2-2): DVKVTQSSRYLVKRTGEKVFLECVQDMDHENMFWYRQDPGLGLRLIYFSYDVKMKEKGDIPEGYSVSREKKERFSLILESASTNQTSMYLCASSLRGTGELFFGEGSRLTVL.

J is TRBJ2-1 and V is TRBV6-6; 13 nucleotides line up with TRBD2. The CDR3 is 16 residues long. The ends lost 4 bases at V and 5 bases at J; junction bases unmatched: 5. Germline CDR1 and CDR2: MNHNY and SVGAGI (reference sequence). CDR3 nucleotides: TGTGCCAGCAGTTCCCAAGGGACTAGCGGGGACAATGAGCAGTTCTTC. Translation gives CASSSQGTSGDNEQFF.

The rearrangement joins TRBV4-3 to TRBJ2-7, with no clear D. V lost 0 bases, J lost 1 base, and 7 bases lay in between. The CDR3 consists of 14 residues. The V gene's germline CDR1 is LGHNA and CDR2 YSLEER. The DNA of the CDR3 is TGCGCCAGCAGCCAAGATTACGGTTCCTACGAGCAGTACTTC. It encodes CASSQDYGSYEQYF.

The chain couples TRBV27 to TRBJ2-7; 8 bases match TRBD2. Germline V gene data show CDR1 as MNHEY and CDR2 as SMNVEV (reference sequence). J was trimmed by 2 bases and V by 4 bases; bases with no gene match: 7. The CDR3 consists of 15 residues. DNA for the CDR3: TGTGCCAGCAGTTGGACCGGGACTAGTACCTACGAGCAGTACTTC. Its protein is CASSWTGTSTYEQYF.

This clone was observed a single time. The rearrangement joins TRBV27 to TRBJ1-2, with TRBD1 matching over 7 bases. CDR1 and CDR2 from the germline V gene are MNHEY and SMNVEV (reference sequence). The ends lost 5 bases at V and 0 bases at J; junction bases unmatched: 6. The CDR3 runs to 15 residues. CDR3 in DNA: TGTGCCAGCAGTACCTCCGGGACAGCTAACTATGGCTACACCTTC. This sequence encodes CASSTSGTANYGYTF.

The chain combines TRBV7-8 with TRBJ2-1; D is perhaps TRBD2 (6 bases). From germline, CDR1 is SGHVS and CDR2 FQNEAQ. Trimming shortened V by 5 bases and J by 5 bases, and 19 bases separated the two germline ends. CDR3 length equals 16 residues. The CDR3 DNA is TGTGCCAGCAGCCGAGCCGGGACTCGACCCGACAATGAGCAGTTCTTC. Its protein product is CASSRAGTRPDNEQFF.

The gene calls are TRBV7-8 and TRBJ1-5; 11 bases line up with TRBD1. The J segment lost 4 bases and the V segment lost 5 bases, leaving 4 bases of the junction unmatched. Germline V gene sequence: CDR1 SGHVS, CDR2 FQNEAQ. There are 15 residues in the CDR3. The CDR3 DNA reads TGTGCCAGCAGCCCAGGGACAGGGGGAAATCAGCCCCAGCATTTT. It is translated as CASSPGTGGNQPQHF.

This chain links TRBV5-5 with TRBJ1-1, with 7 bases lining up with TRBD1. The CDR3 is 17 amino acids. CDR1 is SGHKS and CDR2 is YYEKEE in the germline V gene (reference sequence). J was trimmed by 4 bases and V by 2 bases; bases with no gene match: 14. This CDR3 is CASSFYLNDRVGTEAFF. The CDR3 region has the DNA TGTGCCAGCAGCTTTTACCTGAATGACAGGGTGGGCACTGAAGCTTTCTTT.

The J gene is TRBJ1-5, the V gene TRBV27; D gene uncertain. The germline CDR1 and CDR2 sequences are MNHEY and SMNVEV (reference sequence). The CDR3 is 13 residues long. V dropped 4 bases and J dropped 2 bases, with 6 bases sitting between them. This CDR3 is CASSSAGNQPQHF. The CDR3 DNA reads as TGTGCCAGCAGTTCGGCGGGCAATCAGCCCCAGCATTTT.

V usage is TRBV25-1 and J usage is TRBJ2-4; unclear D gene. Germline V gene sequence: CDR1 MGHDK, CDR2 SYGVNS. V was clipped by 3 bases and J by 1 base, with 4 bases between them. The CDR3 totals 13 residues. The CDR3, as DNA: TGTGCCAGCAGTGATGGCGCCAAAAACATTCAGTACTTC. Encoded protein: CASSDGAKNIQYF. The full variable domain, its missing parts supplied by reference TRBV25-1 and TRBJ2-4, is EADIYQTPRYLVIGTGKKITLECSQTMGHDKMYWYQQDPGMELHLIHYSYGVNSTEKGDLSSESTVSRIRTEHFPLTLESARPSHTSQYLCASSDGAKNIQYFGAGTRLSVL.

This chain connects TRBV2 to TRBJ2-7; 14 nucleotides align to TRBD2. The V gene end was trimmed by 4 bases and the J gene end by 0 bases; junction bases not matched to a gene: 5. The CDR3 totals 17 residues. The germline gives CDR1 SNHLY, CDR2 FYNNEI. Here the CDR3 DNA reads TGTGCCAGCAGTGGGGGACTAGCGGGAGTACTCTCCTACGAGCAGTACTTC. It translates to CASSGGLAGVLSYEQYF.

The chain is built from TRBV19 and TRBJ2-7; TRBD1 agrees at 9 bases. The CDR3 loop spans 15 amino acids. CDR1 is LNHDA and CDR2 is SQIVND in the germline V gene (reference sequence). Trimming took 4 bases from V and 3 from J; bases not matched to a gene: 7. This CDR3 reads CASSTPGQGDYEQYF. The CDR3 bases are TGTGCCAGTAGTACACCGGGACAGGGAGACTACGAGCAGTACTTC.